This section outlines one TCR beta chain sequence together with its context. Its antigen has not been determined. Base-call qualities are not available, and no considerably larger clone is one nucleotide away. The germline ends are 8 bases apart after V is trimmed by 1 base and J by 2 bases. The CDR3, cysteine through phenylalanine, is 14 amino acids long. The entry retains the CDR3 DNA only, 42 bases that are in frame from base 1. The germline V gene (reference sequence) yields LGHDT for CDR1 and YNNKEL for CDR2. The source of the sample is a study of T-cell reconstitution after alpha-beta-depleted transplantation in children (dated by TCRdb to 2016 to 2017). Broadly, across the study: Using TCR repertoire profiling, the study followed T-cell immune reconstitution in a quantitative way in children after TCRalphabeta/CD19-depleted allogeneic hematopoietic cell transplantation.

Explained via the paper, the treatment or condition label denotes: allogeneic hematopoietic cell transplantation with graft depleted of TCRalphabeta T cells and CD19 B cells. The children who served as transplant recipients had been given grafts of TCRalphabeta/CD19-depleted allogeneic hematopoietic cells. The library was built by means of PCR. Sequencing was performed on an Illumina HiSeq 2500. Molecular barcoding was employed in the preparation of TCR libraries, with unique molecular identifiers being used to normalize TCRbeta repertoire quantification. The public reads were run again by TCRdb, first through fastp at Q25 and then through MiXCR, and only productive beta chains were kept. Entries that share a CDR3 protein sequence are merged under the most common genes and DNA. Counted in this sample were 95,000 to 120,000 distinct CDR3 sequences; almost 6.5% of them appeared once. Approximately 25% of the sample is held by the ten biggest clonotypes.

General study outcomes and caveats: Apparently early alphabetaT-cell count recovery about two months after transplant reportedly relied on only several hundred rapidly expanded clones derived from non-depleted graft cells. Over the following months the frequencies of hyperexpanded clones went down, and after one year T-cell counts and TCRbeta diversity were mostly credited to newly produced T cells. In some patients, the high TCRbeta diversity seen at day 60 was put down to recipient T cells and intrathymic progenitors that had survived conditioning.

This TCR was sampled from a male patient between 2 and 9 years old who had a stem cell transplant for acute lymphoblastic leukemia, so the T cells may come from the graft donor. The chain was built from TRBV3-1 and TRBJ2-5, with the D segment identity uncertain. Sequencing was performed on PBMCs, mostly from graft donor cells, taken 360 days after TCRalphabeta/CD19-depleted stem cell transplant. The DNA sequence follows: TGTGCCAGCAGCCAAGCGGGCCCTCAAGAGACCCAGTACTTC. Its protein is CASSQAGPQETQYF.